This paragraph covers one T cell receptor beta chain sequence. Its antigen remains unidentified. No base quality values were provided; no much bigger clone lies one nucleotide off. The cysteine opens and the phenylalanine closes a CDR3 of 14 amino acids. The retained sequence is limited to the CDR3, 42 bases, with the frame set at the first base. From a lookup of the germline V gene, CDR1 and CDR2 are SGDLS and YYNGEE. Relative to germline, V is missing 2 bases and J is missing 3 bases, with 1 base of the junction outside any gene match. TCRbeta CDR3 regions were amplified from genomic DNA using the immunoSEQ Assay, a bias-controlled multiplex PCR. In the original analysis: Within the assay, amplification of reference gene primers was used to estimate how many nucleated cells each sample contained. To quantify the absolute abundance of each unique TCRbeta CDR3 rearrangement, sequence reads were collapsed and filtered. For each sample, productive Simpson clonality was calculated as the square root of Simpson's diversity index over productive rearrangements. TCRdb took this table from immuneACCESS and kept in-frame rearrangements with V and J called. Such tables lack part of the clones; where checked against another copy, unresolved V genes explain under half of the gap, and the rest is unexplained. The V and J calls and clone size come from that table; D and trimming were worked out from the DNA. The table for this sample lists approximately 190,000 clones; less than 90% of them were counted only once. Jointly, the top ten make up roughly 6.6% of the sample.

These data come from a study of blood T cell repertoires in COVID-19 (dated by TCRdb to the early 2020s). General notes on the study: Samples from collaborators originated in the United States, Italy and Spain and spanned both the acute and convalescent phases of COVID-19. The prospective study material was composed of cDNA or gDNA derived from T cells, B-cell-depleted T cells, or PBMCs. Subjects who had been exposed to COVID-19, were actively infected with it, or had recovered from it provided the deeply sampled blood TCRbeta repertoires that made up the dataset. A freely available public database, intended as a resource for researchers studying the immune response to SARS-CoV-2, is where the repertoires were released. The samples were drawn from the first 160 participants of the ongoing ImmuneRACE study and from some 1,300 subjects provided by 6 global collaborators. A de-identified subject ID, COVID-19 status, age in years and sex were almost always included in the sample metadata. Where available, HLA class I and class II types were obtained from metadata supplied by the sample provider rather than from assay-based typing.

Each collaborating institution followed its own protocols to collect whole blood in K2EDTA tubes. Collaborator samples were shipped for TCRbeta analysis as frozen whole blood, isolated PBMCs, or DNA extracted from either sample type. The research as a whole found: The quantity of clinical and demographic metadata differed by source and by participant and was supplied without curation.

The sequence came from a woman between 40 and 55 years old with acute or convalescent COVID-19. The chain employs TRBV9 and TRBJ2-2; 7 bases in between match TRBD2. Sequencing input: peripheral blood. The CDR3 sequence is CASSVGGYTGELFF. The DNA sequence is given as TGTGCCAGCAGCGTGGGGGGGTACACCGGGGAGCTGTTTTTT.